The sequence of this T cell receptor (beta chain) was determined in a study of T-cell reconstitution after alpha-beta-depleted transplantation in children. CDR3 length: 13 amino acids. The germline V and J ends were trimmed by 3 bases and 7 bases, with 10 bases remaining between them. Germline V gives CDR1 DFQATT, CDR2 SNEGSKA (reference sequence). During its preparation, the TCRbeta library received unique molecular identifiers. TCRdb reprocessed the PCR reads via MiXCR and lists one record per CDR3 protein. The data hold around 410,000 distinct CDR3 sequences, with approximately 11% observed a single time.

Material: PBMCs from the stem cell graft donor, obtained from the stem cell graft. The chain is built from TRBV20-1 and TRBJ1-6; D remains ambiguous. The sequence came from a human donor who donated a stem cell graft to a child with acute myeloid leukemia. The CDR3 region has the DNA TGCAGTGCTAGGGCACCGGGAAATTCACCCCTCCACTTT. Translating it yields CSARAPGNSPLHF.